This TCR beta chain was identified during a study of control samples from healthy donors and cancer patients. There are 16 residues in the CDR3. V lost 2 bases and J lost 1, with 12 bases in between. The germline V gene has CDR1 SGHRS and CDR2 YFSETQ. Profiled with immunoSEQ multiplex PCR; TCRdb holds only in-frame clones, not every one. Of more than 75,000 clones in the sample, roughly nine tenths were seen once. The sequenced sample consisted of blood. The chain couples TRBV5-1 to TRBJ1-4, with D possibly TRBD1 on 5 matching bases. The clonotype was recovered from a man aged 50-59 years in good health. CDR3 sequence: CASSFGGSQTNEKLFF. The CDR3 DNA follows: TGCGCCAGCAGCTTTGGGGGGTCGCAAACTAATGAAAAACTGTTTTTT.